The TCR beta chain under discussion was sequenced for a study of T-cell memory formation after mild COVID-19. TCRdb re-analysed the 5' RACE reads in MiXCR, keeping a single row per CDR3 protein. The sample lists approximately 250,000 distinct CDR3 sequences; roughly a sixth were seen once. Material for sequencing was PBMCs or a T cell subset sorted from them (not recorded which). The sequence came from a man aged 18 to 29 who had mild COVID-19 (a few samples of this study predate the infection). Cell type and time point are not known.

The CDR3 coding sequence is TGTGCCAGCAGTCTTAATTTCTCCGGGGAGCTGTTTTTT. Translation: CASSLNFSGELFF. The chain has TRBV27 and TRBJ2-2; unclear D gene. CDR3 length: 13 residues. CDR1 and CDR2 from the germline V gene are MNHEY and SMNVEV (reference sequence). Trimming left V 5 bases short and J 6 bases short, with 10 bases between.